What follows describes a single TCR beta chain. This sample is part of a study of prognosis after radiotherapy for stage I lung cancer. Amplification of the TCR beta CDR3 (from genomic DNA) was done by two-round multiplex PCR. First-round PCR, the initial amplification, used primers specific to each TRBV and TRBJ gene. In TCRdb, the multiplex PCR reads were re-called with MiXCR into one record per CDR3 protein. Of 25,000 to 35,000 distinct CDR3 sequences in the sample, around 48% were seen once. This clonotype was obtained from a donor over 45 with non-small cell lung cancer. Source: PBMCs, taken before or after stereotactic body radiation therapy (not recorded which).

The CDR3 region is CASALVLGNPDTQYF. CDR3 DNA: TGTGCTAGTGCCCTGGTTCTTGGCAACCCAGATACGCAGTATTTT. The chain is built from TRBV12-5 and TRBJ2-3; D unclear. The V end lost 7 bases, the J end lost 4 bases, and 18 bases lay between the germline ends. There are 15 residues in the CDR3. CDR1 and CDR2 from the germline V gene are LGHNT and FRNRAP.